This T cell receptor (beta chain) was found in a study of shared clonotypes between healthy human individuals. Authors' methods: Filtering was not the same, since immunoSEQ gave junction-only sequences without quality scores. The data were produced by immunoSEQ multiplex PCR, yet TCRdb's version contains in-frame clones alone and is incomplete. The DNA gave D and trimming, while V, J and clone size come from that table. The profile shows over 400,000 clones, roughly 95% of them singletons. The V gene end was trimmed by 5 bases and the J gene end by 15 bases; junction bases not matched to a gene: 11. The CDR3 loop spans 13 amino acids. Germline V gives CDR1 SGHVS, CDR2 FQNEAQ. As for this clone: Antigen: not known.

Broader study findings: Non-shared clonotypes were found to have lower generation probabilities than the clonotypes that were shared by all four of the sorted-subset donors. Memory subsets generally showed lower estimated richness than naive subsets.

Sequenced sample: naive CD4+ T cells sorted from blood. Subset indicated: CD45RA+ positively selected. The J gene is TRBJ2-1, the V gene TRBV7-8; 9 nucleotides line up with TRBD1. This TCR came from a woman aged 25 to 39 in good health. The CDR3 DNA sequence: TGTGCCAGCAGCAGGGGACAGGGCATTTCTTCGTTCTTC. Amino acids: CASSRGQGISSFF.